What follows describes a single TCR beta chain. The data belong to a study of OX40 agonist ivuxolimab in advanced cancers. About the research overall: Patients receiving dose escalation had hepatocellular carcinoma, melanoma, renal cell or head and neck cancer.

This CDR3 has 14 amino acids. J gave up 10 bases and V 8 bases, and 11 bases lay outside the gene matches. Germline CDR1 MNHEY, CDR2 SMNVEV (reference sequence). The method was immunoSEQ multiplex PCR; TCRdb's version includes in-frame clones alone and lacks a portion of them. The sample includes about 50,000 clones, roughly 79% of them seen just once. With baseline, cycle 4 day 1, and cycle 7 day 1 as timepoints, blood was sampled. The V gene is TRBV27, the J gene TRBJ1-6; TRBD1 agrees at 7 bases. The sample here was CD4+ or CD8+ T cells sorted from blood, taken in a trial of the OX40 agonist ivuxolimab. The sequence derives from an adult with an advanced solid tumor such as melanoma, head and neck, liver or kidney cancer. CDR3 nucleotide sequence: TGTGCCAGCTCGTTCAGGGGGTCCGAGTCACCCCTCCACTTT. Residues: CASSFRGSESPLHF.